The T cell receptor (beta chain) described here comes from a study of blood T cell repertoires in COVID-19. Study context: T cells, B-cell-depleted T cells, or PBMCs supplied cDNA or gDNA.

As originally analysed: Reference gene primer amplification yielded estimated nucleated cell counts. Using immunoSEQ multiplex PCR, the repertoire was profiled, and TCRdb retains in-frame clones only, with some absent. V and J calls and clone size are those listed in that table; D and trimming were worked out from the DNA. The sample shows approximately 440,000 clones, 90% of them seen only once. This CDR3 has 15 residues. Germline loops: CDR1 LNHDA, CDR2 SQIVND (reference sequence). Trimming removed 5 bases from V and 3 bases from J; junction bases left unmatched: 4. A few counts support this clone. The sequencing sample was made of PBMCs or T cells enriched from blood (not recorded which). The gene calls are TRBV19 and TRBJ1-4; 9 positions match TRBD1. The source of this sequence is a man between 18 and 29 years old who had recovered from COVID-19. CDR3 nucleotide sequence: TGTGCCAGTAGTCCTCGGGACAGGGCTAATGAAAAACTGTTTTTT. This gives the protein CASSPRDRANEKLFF.